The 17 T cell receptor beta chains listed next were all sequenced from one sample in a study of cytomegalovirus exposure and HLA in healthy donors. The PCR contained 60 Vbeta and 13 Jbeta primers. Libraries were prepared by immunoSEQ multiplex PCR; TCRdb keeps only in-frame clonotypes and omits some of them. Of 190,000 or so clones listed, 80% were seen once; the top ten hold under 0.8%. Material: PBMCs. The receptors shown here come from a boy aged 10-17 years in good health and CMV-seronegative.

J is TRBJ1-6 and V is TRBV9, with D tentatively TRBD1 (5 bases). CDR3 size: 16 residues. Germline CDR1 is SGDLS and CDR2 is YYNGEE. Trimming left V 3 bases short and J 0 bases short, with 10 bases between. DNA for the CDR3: TGTGCCAGCAGCGGACAGACAAGCTCCTATAATTCACCCCTCCACTTT. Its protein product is CASSGQTSSYNSPLHF.

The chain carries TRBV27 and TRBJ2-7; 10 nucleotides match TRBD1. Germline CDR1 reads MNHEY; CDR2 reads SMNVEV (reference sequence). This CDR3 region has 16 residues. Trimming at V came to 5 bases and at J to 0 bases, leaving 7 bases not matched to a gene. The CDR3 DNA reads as TGTGCCAGCAGTAGACAGGGACAGGGGATCTCCTACGAGCAGTACTTC. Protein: CASSRQGQGISYEQYF.

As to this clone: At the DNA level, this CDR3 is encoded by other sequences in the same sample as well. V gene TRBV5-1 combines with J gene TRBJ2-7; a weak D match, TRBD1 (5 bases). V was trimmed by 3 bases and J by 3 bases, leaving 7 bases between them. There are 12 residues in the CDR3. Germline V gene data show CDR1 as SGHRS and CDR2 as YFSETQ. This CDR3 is CASSSQGYEQYF. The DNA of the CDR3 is TGCGCCAGCAGCTCCCAGGGCTACGAGCAGTACTTC.

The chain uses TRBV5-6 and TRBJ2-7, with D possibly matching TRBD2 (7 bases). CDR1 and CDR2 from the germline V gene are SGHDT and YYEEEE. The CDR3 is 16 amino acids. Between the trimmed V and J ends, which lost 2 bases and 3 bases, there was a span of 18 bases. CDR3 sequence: CASSFFGGLANYEQYF. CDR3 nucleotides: TGTGCCAGCAGCTTTTTCGGGGGGCTGGCTAACTACGAGCAGTACTTC. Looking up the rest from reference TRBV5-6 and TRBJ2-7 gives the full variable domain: DAGVTQSPTHLIKTRGQQVTLRCSPKSGHDTVSWYQQALGQGPQFIFQYYEEEERQRGNFPDRFSGHQFPNYSSELNVNALLLGDSALYLCASSFFGGLANYEQYFGPGTRLTVT.

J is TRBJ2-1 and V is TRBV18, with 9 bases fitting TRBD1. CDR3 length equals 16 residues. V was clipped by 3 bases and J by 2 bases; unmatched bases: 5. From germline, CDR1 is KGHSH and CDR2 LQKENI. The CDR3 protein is CASSPDRGRTYNEQFF. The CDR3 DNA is TGTGCCAGCTCACCCGACAGGGGGAGAACCTACAATGAGCAGTTCTTC.

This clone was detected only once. As DNA, the CDR3 is TGCGCCAGCAGCCCTACAGGGTATGACACAGATACGCAGTATTTT. Residues: CASSPTGYDTDTQYF. V usage is TRBV5-1 and J usage is TRBJ2-3; tentatively, D is TRBD1 (6 bases). Deletions cut 4 bases from V and 2 bases from J, with 14 bases between. CDR3 length: 15 residues. Germline values: CDR1 SGHRS, CDR2 YFSETQ.

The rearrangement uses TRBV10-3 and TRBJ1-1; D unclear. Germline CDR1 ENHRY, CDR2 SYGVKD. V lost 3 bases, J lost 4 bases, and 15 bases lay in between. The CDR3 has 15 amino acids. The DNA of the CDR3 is TGTGCCATCAGTGATCGACTTGGGTTCGGCACTGAAGCTTTCTTT. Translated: CAISDRLGFGTEAFF.

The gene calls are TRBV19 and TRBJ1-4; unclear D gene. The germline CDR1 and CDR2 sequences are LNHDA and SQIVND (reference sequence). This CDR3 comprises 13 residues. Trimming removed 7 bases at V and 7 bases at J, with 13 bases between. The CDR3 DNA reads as TGTGCCAGTATCAACTCAACAGTTGAAAAACTGTTTTTT. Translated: CASINSTVEKLFF.

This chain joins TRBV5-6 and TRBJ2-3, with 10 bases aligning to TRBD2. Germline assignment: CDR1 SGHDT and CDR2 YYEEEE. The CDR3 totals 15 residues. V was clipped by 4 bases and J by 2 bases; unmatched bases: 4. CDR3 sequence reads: CASSELAGITDTQYF. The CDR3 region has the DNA TGTGCCAGCAGCGAACTAGCGGGGATCACAGATACGCAGTATTTT.

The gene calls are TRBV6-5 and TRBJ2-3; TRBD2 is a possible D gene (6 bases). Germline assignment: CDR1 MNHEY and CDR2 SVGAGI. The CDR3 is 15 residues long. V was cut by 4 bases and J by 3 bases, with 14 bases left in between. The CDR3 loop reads CASSWGGSRTDTQYF. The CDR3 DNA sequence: TGTGCCAGCAGTTGGGGAGGTTCAAGGACAGATACGCAGTATTTT.

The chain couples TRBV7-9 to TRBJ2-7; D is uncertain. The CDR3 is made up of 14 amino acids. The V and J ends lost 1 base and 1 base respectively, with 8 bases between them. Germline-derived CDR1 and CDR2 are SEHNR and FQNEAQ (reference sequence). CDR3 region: CASSLGVGSYEQYF. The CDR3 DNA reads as TGTGCCAGCAGCTTAGGGGTCGGGTCCTACGAGCAGTACTTC.

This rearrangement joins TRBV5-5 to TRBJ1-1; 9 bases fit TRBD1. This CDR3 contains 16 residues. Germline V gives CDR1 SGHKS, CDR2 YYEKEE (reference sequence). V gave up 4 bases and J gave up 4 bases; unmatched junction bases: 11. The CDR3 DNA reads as TGTGCCAGCAGCCTCCTGGGACAGGGTATGGGCACTGAAGCTTTCTTT. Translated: CASSLLGQGMGTEAFF.

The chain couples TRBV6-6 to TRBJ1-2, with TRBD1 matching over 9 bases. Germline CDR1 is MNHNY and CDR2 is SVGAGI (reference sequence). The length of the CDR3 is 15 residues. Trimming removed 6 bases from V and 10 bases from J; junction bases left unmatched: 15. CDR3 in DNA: TGTGCCAGCAGCTTACTCCCCGGGACAGGGTCCTCCTACACCTTC. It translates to CASSLLPGTGSSYTF.

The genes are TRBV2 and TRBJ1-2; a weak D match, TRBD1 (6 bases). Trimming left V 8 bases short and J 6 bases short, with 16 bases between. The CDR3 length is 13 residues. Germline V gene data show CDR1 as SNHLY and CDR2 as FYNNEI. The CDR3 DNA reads TGTGCCAGCTATGGGGAGAAGGGGGATGGCTACACCTTC. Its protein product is CASYGEKGDGYTF.

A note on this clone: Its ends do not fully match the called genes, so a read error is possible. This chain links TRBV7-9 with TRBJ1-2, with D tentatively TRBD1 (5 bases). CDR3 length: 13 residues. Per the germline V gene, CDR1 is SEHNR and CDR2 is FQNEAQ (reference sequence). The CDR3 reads CSSTLGQVYGYTF. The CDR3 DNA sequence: TGTTCCAGCACCTTAGGACAAGTCTATGGCTACACCTTC.

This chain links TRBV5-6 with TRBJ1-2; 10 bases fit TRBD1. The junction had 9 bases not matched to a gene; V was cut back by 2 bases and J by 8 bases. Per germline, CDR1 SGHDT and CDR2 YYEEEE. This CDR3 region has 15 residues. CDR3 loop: CASSFIGQGDKGYTF. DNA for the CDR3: TGTGCCAGCAGCTTTATTGGACAGGGGGACAAAGGCTACACCTTC.

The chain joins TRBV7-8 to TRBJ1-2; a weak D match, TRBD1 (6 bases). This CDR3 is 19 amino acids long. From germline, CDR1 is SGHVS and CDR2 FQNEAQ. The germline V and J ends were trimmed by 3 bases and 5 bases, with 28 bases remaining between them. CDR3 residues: CASSFTQYGGRGISYGYTF. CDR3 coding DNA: TGTGCCAGCAGCTTCACTCAATATGGGGGTAGGGGGATCAGTTATGGCTACACCTTC.